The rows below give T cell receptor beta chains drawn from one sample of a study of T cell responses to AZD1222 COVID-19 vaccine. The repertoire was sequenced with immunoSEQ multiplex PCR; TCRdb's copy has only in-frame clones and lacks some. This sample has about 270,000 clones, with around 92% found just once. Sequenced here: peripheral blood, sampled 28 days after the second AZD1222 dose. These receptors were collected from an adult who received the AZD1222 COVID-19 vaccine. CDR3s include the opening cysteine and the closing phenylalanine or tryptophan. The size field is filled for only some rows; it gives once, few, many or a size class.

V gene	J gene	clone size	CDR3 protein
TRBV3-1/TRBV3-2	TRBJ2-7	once	CASSQGEIAGGIPSYEQYF
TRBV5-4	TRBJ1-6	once	CASSTGQANSPLHF
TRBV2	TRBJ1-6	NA	CASSFGTGAANSPLHF
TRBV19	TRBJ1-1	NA	CASMDSPREVAFF
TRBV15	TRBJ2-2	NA	CATRGGNTGELFF
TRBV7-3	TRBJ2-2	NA	CASSLQAGYTGELFF
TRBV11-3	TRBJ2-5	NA	CASITFGSKPLQTQYF
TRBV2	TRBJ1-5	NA	CASSGRGYRGNQPQHF
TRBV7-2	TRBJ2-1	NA	CASSPRYWDKDEQFF
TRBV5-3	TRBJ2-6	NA	CARSLIPPESGQGSGANVLTF
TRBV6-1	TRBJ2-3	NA	CASSELAGGPDTQYF
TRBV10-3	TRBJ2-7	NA	CATGSRTRGDTAEQYF
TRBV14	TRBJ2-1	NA	CASSQDWLGTPEQREQFF
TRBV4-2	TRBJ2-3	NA	CASSQPEKRSTDTQYF
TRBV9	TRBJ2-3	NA	CASSVSSGSSTDTQYF
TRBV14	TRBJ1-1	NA	CASSPDRPRRNTEAFF
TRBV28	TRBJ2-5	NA	CASSVGGIGTQYF
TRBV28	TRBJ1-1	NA	CASSLARRNTEAFF
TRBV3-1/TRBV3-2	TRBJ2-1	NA	CASSHTGLGENEQFF
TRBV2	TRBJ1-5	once	CASGDDRNQPQHF
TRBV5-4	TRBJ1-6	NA	CASSLSGLANSPLHF
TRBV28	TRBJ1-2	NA	CASSFGQGSYGYTF
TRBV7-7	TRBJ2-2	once	CASSLGATGELFF
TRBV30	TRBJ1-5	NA	CALGQGARPQHF
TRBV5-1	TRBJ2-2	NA	CASSLEGPTGELFF
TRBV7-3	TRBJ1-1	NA	CASSPLPMRQESFMNTEAFF
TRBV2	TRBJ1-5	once	CASSGGDRGLHF
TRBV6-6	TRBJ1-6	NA	CASRFAPESPLHF
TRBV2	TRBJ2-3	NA	CASSPSTDTQYF
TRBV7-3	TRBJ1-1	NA	CASSPGRGTEAFF
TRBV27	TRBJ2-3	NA	CASSNGASGTDTQYF
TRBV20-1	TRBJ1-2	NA	CSARGSYGYTF
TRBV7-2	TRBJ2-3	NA	CASSLLAASTDTQYF
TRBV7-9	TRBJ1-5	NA	CASSLSGGSGVQPQHF
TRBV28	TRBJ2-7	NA	CASRPPGGRYEQYF
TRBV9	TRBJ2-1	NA	CASSPPRGNNEQFF
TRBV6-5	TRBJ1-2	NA	CASSYLGQVEGYTF